This T cell receptor (beta chain) was captured in a study of cytomegalovirus exposure and HLA in healthy donors. Study-wide results and limits: Researchers counted over 150 TCR beta chains as cytomegalovirus-associated.

Clones were read by immunoSEQ multiplex PCR, and TCRdb kept only the in-frame ones, dropping some. This table holds some 110,000 clones, about 93% found once. On this clone: As yet, its antigen is unknown.

The V gene lost 2 bases and the J gene lost 6 bases, with 17 bases spanning the gap. This CDR3 comprises 14 residues. Germline-derived CDR1 and CDR2 are GTSNPN and SVGIG (reference sequence). The chain uses TRBV30 and TRBJ2-7; a possible D gene is TRBD2 (5 bases). This TCR derives from a young woman in good health and CMV-seronegative. Material for sequencing was PBMCs. CDR3 loop: CAWSSGRVPGEQYF. The CDR3, as DNA: TGTGCCTGGAGTTCTGGGCGGGTCCCGGGCGAGCAGTACTTC.